A single sample is the source of the 31 T cell receptor beta chains below, sequenced in a study of control samples from healthy donors and cancer patients. TCRdb keeps only in-frame clones here, not all; method: immunoSEQ multiplex PCR. The table has around 110,000 clones, approximately 90% seen once; the top ten hold around 1.2%. The specimen sequenced was PBMCs. These receptors were obtained from a woman in her fifties or sixties with colorectal cancer.

The rearrangement joins TRBV7-3 to TRBJ2-3; TRBD2 aligns across 10 bases. The CDR3 consists of 15 residues. The germline CDR1 and CDR2 sequences are SGHTA and FQGTGA. After removal of 5 bases from V and 1 base from J, the junction contained 3 bases not matched to a gene. Written as DNA, the CDR3 is TGTGCCAGCAGCGGGGGGACTAGCGGCACAGATACGCAGTATTTT. This encodes CASSGGTSGTDTQYF.

V usage is TRBV6-5 and J usage is TRBJ1-1; 7 positions agree with TRBD1. V dropped 8 bases and J dropped 7; count of bases not matched to a gene: 13. The CDR3 runs to 14 residues. CDR1 and CDR2 from the germline V gene are MNHEY and SVGAGI. Here the CDR3 DNA reads TGTGCCAGCGGGGGGAGGGGGCCAAGGTTTGAAGCTTTCTTT. This gives the protein CASGGRGPRFEAFF.

CDR3 nucleotides: TGCGCCAGCAGCTTGGTTAACCGGGACAGGGACACAGATACGCAGTATTTT. This translates into CASSLVNRDRDTDTQYF. This chain links TRBV5-1 with TRBJ2-3; 9 nucleotides align to TRBD1. The V gene end was trimmed by 0 bases and the J gene end by 2 bases; junction bases not matched to a gene: 7. This CDR3 comprises 17 residues. CDR1 is SGHRS and CDR2 is YFSETQ in the germline V gene.

This sequence joins TRBV11-3 and TRBJ2-1, with a weak D call TRBD2 (5 bases). Germline lookup yields CDR1 SGHNT and CDR2 YENEEA. Trimming cost V 3 bases and J 8 bases, with 11 bases left between them. This CDR3 region has 13 residues. This CDR3 reads CASSLGSHYEQFF. CDR3 bases: TGTGCCAGCAGCTTGGGGAGCCACTATGAGCAGTTCTTC.

This chain links TRBV10-3 with TRBJ1-2, with 11 bases fitting TRBD1. The CDR3 covers 13 residues. Trimming cost V 6 bases and J 7 bases; bases outside gene matches: 4. The germline CDR1 and CDR2 sequences are ENHRY and SYGVKD. The CDR3 is CAIRGTGGIGYTF. The CDR3 nucleotides are TGTGCCATCAGGGGGACAGGGGGAATTGGCTACACCTTC.

CDR3 in DNA: TGTGCCAGCAGCCAAGTGGAGACAGTGTTCGGCGGGGAGCTGTTTTTT. Protein product: CASSQVETVFGGELFF. The V and J genes are TRBV3-1 (or the pseudogene TRBV3-2) and TRBJ2-2; D might be TRBD1 (5 bases). Deletions cut 1 base from V and 7 bases from J, with 16 bases between. CDR1 is LGHDT, CDR2 YNNKEL, per germline (reference sequence). CDR3 length equals 16 residues.

The V call is TRBV11-2, the J call TRBJ1-2, with D hard to call. Trimming shortened V by 0 bases and J by 6 bases, and 8 bases separated the two germline ends. The CDR3 contains 13 residues. CDR1 and CDR2 from the germline V gene are SGHAT and FQNNGV. CDR3 bases: TGTGCCAGCAGCTTAGATCCCACAGATGGCTACACCTTC. Amino acid sequence: CASSLDPTDGYTF.

J is TRBJ1-5 and V is TRBV28, with TRBD1 as a possible D gene (5 bases). Germline values: CDR1 MDHEN, CDR2 SYDVKM. The germline V and J ends were trimmed by 2 bases and 2 bases, with 7 bases remaining between them. There are 14 residues in the CDR3. CDR3 DNA: TGTGCCAGCAGTTTAACGGGGGGCAATCAGCCCCAGCATTTT. Amino acid sequence: CASSLTGGNQPQHF.

This chain joins TRBV6-2 or TRBV6-3 and TRBJ1-2, with D possibly TRBD1 on 5 matching bases. This CDR3 comprises 13 residues. Trimming pared 5 bases from V and 5 bases from J, leaving 12 bases between. CDR1 is MNHEY and CDR2 is SVGEGT in the germline V gene. The chain's CDR3 is CASSERQSYGYTF. The CDR3 coding sequence is TGTGCCAGCAGTGAGCGACAGTCGTATGGCTACACCTTC.

The J gene is TRBJ2-7, the V gene TRBV18; the match to TRBD2 covers 7 bases. The length of the CDR3 is 14 residues. V dropped 6 bases and J dropped 2; count of bases not matched to a gene: 7. Germline CDR1 reads KGHSH; CDR2 reads LQKENI. The DNA of the CDR3 is TGTGCCAGCTCTCCCGGGACTACCACCTACGAGCAGTACTTC. The encoded protein is CASSPGTTTYEQYF.

V is TRBV10-3 and J is TRBJ2-3; D remains unclear. The V and J ends lost 7 bases and 2 bases respectively, with 16 bases between them. The CDR3 extends over 15 amino acids. Germline lookup yields CDR1 ENHRY and CDR2 SYGVKD. In DNA form, the CDR3 reads TGTGCCATCAATGACATAAGAGGATCCACAGATACGCAGTATTTT. As protein: CAINDIRGSTDTQYF.

This chain joins TRBV13 and TRBJ2-3; D possibly corresponds to TRBD2 (6 bases). CDR3 length: 15 residues. The V end lost 1 base, the J end lost 4 bases, and 12 bases lay between the germline ends. Germline V gene data show CDR1 as PRHDT and CDR2 as FYEKMQ (reference sequence). The CDR3 sequence: CASSLVRGGADTQYF. Here the CDR3 DNA reads TGTGCCAGCAGCTTAGTAAGGGGAGGAGCAGATACGCAGTATTTT.

The chain couples TRBV10-3 to TRBJ2-1, with D possibly being TRBD2 (5 bases). Trimming pared 3 bases from V and 0 bases from J, leaving 27 bases between. This CDR3 is built from 21 residues. Germline-derived CDR1 and CDR2 are ENHRY and SYGVKD. The CDR3 sequence is CAISDRLSGLLGKGSYNEQFF. CDR3 in DNA: TGTGCCATCAGTGACCGACTATCCGGGTTACTGGGGAAGGGCTCCTACAATGAGCAGTTCTTC.

The chain carries TRBV9 and TRBJ2-7; D ambiguous. V lost 3 bases and J 3 bases, leaving 13 bases between the germline ends. The CDR3 extends over 14 amino acids. Germline CDR1 SGDLS, CDR2 YYNGEE. The CDR3 spells CASSAGEESYEQYF. CDR3 DNA sequence: TGTGCCAGCAGCGCTGGCGAGGAAAGCTACGAGCAGTACTTC.

The rearrangement uses TRBV10-3 and TRBJ2-3; 11 bases map to TRBD1. This CDR3 is built from 16 residues. Trimming removed 6 bases from V and 6 bases from J; junction bases left unmatched: 11. The germline gives CDR1 ENHRY, CDR2 SYGVKD. DNA for the CDR3: TGTGCCATCAGAGCTACTCGGGACAGGGGGTCCGATACGCAGTATTTT. Encoded protein: CAIRATRDRGSDTQYF.

The CDR3 bases are TGTGCCAGCAGCGTGGACAGGGGATACAATCAGCCCCAGCATTTT. This gives the protein CASSVDRGYNQPQHF. This rearrangement joins TRBV2 to TRBJ1-5; the match to TRBD1 covers 9 bases. With V trimmed by 6 bases and J by 3 bases, 6 bases remained unmatched. Germline CDR1 and CDR2: SNHLY and FYNNEI. CDR3 length: 15 amino acids.

V is TRBV18 and J is TRBJ1-5; 7 bases align to TRBD1. CDR3 length equals 15 residues. Per the germline V gene, CDR1 is KGHSH and CDR2 is LQKENI. J gave up 5 bases and V 3 bases, and 7 bases lay outside the gene matches. The CDR3 DNA is TGTGCCAGCTCACCGCGACAGGGCGGTGATCAGCCCCAGCATTTT. It codes for CASSPRQGGDQPQHF.

The rearrangement links TRBV10-3 to TRBJ1-1; weak D call: TRBD1 (6 bases). V dropped 10 bases and J dropped 5 bases, with 20 bases sitting between them. In germline, CDR1 is ENHRY, CDR2 SYGVKD. The CDR3 consists of 14 residues. The CDR3 sequence is CATADRSLYTEAFF. DNA of the CDR3: TGTGCCACCGCCGACAGGTCCCTGTATACTGAAGCTTTCTTT.

The V and J genes are TRBV11-1 and TRBJ2-3; D is unclear. The V gene lost 2 bases and the J gene lost 6 bases, with 12 bases spanning the gap. Germline loops: CDR1 SGHAT, CDR2 FQDESV (reference sequence). This CDR3 comprises 14 residues. Here the CDR3 reads CASSLQIPTDTQYF. Here the CDR3 DNA reads TGTGCCAGCAGCTTACAGATCCCTACGGATACGCAGTATTTT.

The CDR3 DNA is TGTGCCAGCAGCCGGACTAGCGGGGGGGCCGGGAATGAGCAGTTCTTC. It yields the protein CASSRTSGGAGNEQFF. The chain employs TRBV5-6 and TRBJ2-1; 15 bases map to TRBD2. Trimming took 4 bases from V and 7 from J; bases not matched to a gene: 6. The germline CDR1 and CDR2 sequences are SGHDT and YYEEEE. This CDR3 contains 16 residues.

The chain couples TRBV5-4 to TRBJ2-3, with 7 bases matching TRBD1. V dropped 4 bases and J dropped 1; count of bases not matched to a gene: 9. Germline CDR1 SGHNT, CDR2 YYREEE (reference sequence). The CDR3 has 16 amino acids. The CDR3 loop reads CASSKGQQLRTDTQYF. DNA of the CDR3: TGTGCCAGCAGCAAGGGACAGCAGCTTCGCACAGATACGCAGTATTTT.

The chain employs TRBV29-1 and TRBJ2-1, with D possibly matching TRBD2 (6 bases). CDR3 length: 13 amino acids. Deletions cut 6 bases from V and 3 bases from J, with 12 bases between. Germline loops: CDR1 SQVTM, CDR2 ANQGSEA. CDR3 coding DNA: TGCAGCGTCCGACTAGATAACTACAATGAGCAGTTCTTC. This sequence encodes CSVRLDNYNEQFF.

CDR3: CASSILHQETQYF. CDR3 DNA: TGTGCCAGCAGCATACTCCATCAAGAGACCCAGTACTTC. This chain joins TRBV7-3 and TRBJ2-5; no clear D. This CDR3 contains 13 residues. In germline, CDR1 is SGHTA, CDR2 FQGTGA. The germline V and J ends were trimmed by 5 bases and 2 bases, with 9 bases remaining between them.

This clone occurred once. The sample contains more than one DNA sequence encoding this CDR3. The genes are TRBV30 and TRBJ2-3; 12 bases are shared with TRBD2. Germline V CDR1 and CDR2: GTSNPN, SVGIG (reference sequence). This CDR3 is built from 15 residues. Unmatched junction bases numbered 8, after V lost 5 bases and J lost 5 bases. The CDR3 DNA sequence: TGTGCCTGGGGGGGACTAGCGGGTTCGGTAGATACGCAGTATTTT. Translating it yields CAWGGLAGSVDTQYF.

This chain uses TRBV28 with TRBJ2-7; D unclear. The germline gives CDR1 MDHEN, CDR2 SYDVKM. The CDR3 totals 14 residues. The V gene lost 4 bases and the J gene lost 2 bases, with 12 bases spanning the gap. The CDR3 DNA reads as TGTGCCAGCAGTTCCCCGAAAAGCCCCTACGAGCAGTACTTC. Residues: CASSSPKSPYEQYF. Full variable domain (remainder filled in from reference TRBV28 and TRBJ2-7): DVKVTQSSRYLVKRTGEKVFLECVQDMDHENMFWYRQDPGLGLRLIYFSYDVKMKEKGDIPEGYSVSREKKERFSLILESASTNQTSMYLCASSSPKSPYEQYFGPGTRLTVT.

This clone has more than one count but fewer than ten. This chain joins TRBV6-5 and TRBJ1-1, with 8 bases lining up with TRBD1. CDR3 size: 14 residues. Germline-derived CDR1 and CDR2 are MNHEY and SVGAGI. Trimming at V came to 4 bases and at J to 5 bases, leaving 6 bases not matched to a gene. This CDR3 is CASSSGQGRTEAFF. Here the CDR3 DNA reads TGTGCCAGCAGTTCTGGACAGGGACGAACTGAAGCTTTCTTT.

This chain links TRBV19 with TRBJ1-2, with D possibly being TRBD1 (5 bases). Per germline, CDR1 LNHDA and CDR2 SQIVND (reference sequence). V was shortened by 6 bases and J by 4 bases, with 15 bases between the two germline ends. The CDR3 loop spans 14 amino acids. Here the CDR3 DNA reads TGTGCCAGTAGCTCTACCGGGGGGACCTATGGCTACACCTTC. Residues: CASSSTGGTYGYTF.

The rearrangement links TRBV25-1 to TRBJ2-7, with 7 bases matching TRBD1. V lost 6 bases, J lost 3 bases, and 5 bases stayed unmatched. This CDR3 comprises 13 residues. Germline V gene lookup returns CDR1 MGHDK and CDR2 SYGVNS. The CDR3 region is CASSPGQHYEQYF. CDR3 nucleotides: TGTGCCAGCAGCCCGGGACAGCACTACGAGCAGTACTTC.

This rearrangement joins TRBV7-3 to TRBJ2-3; 9 nucleotides match TRBD1. The CDR3 extends over 15 amino acids. V was clipped by 4 bases and J by 4 bases; unmatched bases: 6. Germline CDR1 and CDR2: SGHTA and FQGTGA. The CDR3 DNA is TGTGCCAGCAGCTCGACAGGGGGGATTGCAGATACGCAGTATTTT. Amino acids: CASSSTGGIADTQYF.

The rearrangement uses TRBV19 and TRBJ1-2, with 9 bases fitting TRBD1. This CDR3 has 16 residues. Germline CDR1 and CDR2: LNHDA and SQIVND (reference sequence). The trim removed 5 bases at V and 0 bases at J, leaving 7 bases unmatched. This CDR3 is CASSHDRGTSNYGYTF. The CDR3 DNA sequence: TGTGCCAGTAGTCACGACAGGGGGACGTCTAACTATGGCTACACCTTC.

This clone was seen only once. In nucleotides, the CDR3 is TGTGCCAGCAGTGAATTGGAGGTCAGGGACACTGAAGCTTTCTTT. Its translation: CASSELEVRDTEAFF. This chain links TRBV2 with TRBJ1-1; weak D call: TRBD1 (5 bases). Germline lookup yields CDR1 SNHLY and CDR2 FYNNEI. CDR3 length: 15 amino acids. Trimming pared 2 bases from V and 3 bases from J, leaving 13 bases between.